The 11 T cell receptor beta chains below come from one sample, sequenced in a study of post-analysis software for immune sequencing data. Study-wide results and caveats: Roughly five TRBV segments were significantly more frequent in patients than in controls. TRBV5-6, TRBV5-1 and TRBV20-1 were among these segments.

Each TCR beta cDNA library carried unique molecular identifiers. TCRdb reprocessed the PCR reads via MiXCR and lists one record per CDR3 protein. This table holds roughly 670,000 distinct CDR3 sequences, approximately 60% found once. The antigens for these receptors are not known. Sequencing was performed on blood. These receptors were collected from a girl under 10 years old with multiple sclerosis.

The CDR3 bases are TGCAGTGCTAGAGGGGAGGGGCTGGAGACCCAGTACTTC. It translates to CSARGEGLETQYF. This chain links TRBV20-1 with TRBJ2-5, with 7 bases fitting TRBD2. The CDR3 contains 13 residues. Germline V gene lookup returns CDR1 DFQATT and CDR2 SNEGSKA (reference sequence). J gave up 5 bases and V 1 base, and 4 bases lay outside the gene matches.

The chain links TRBV9 to TRBJ1-2; no definite D call. Deletions cut 3 bases from V and 4 bases from J, with 10 bases between. The CDR3 contains 13 residues. Germline-derived CDR1 and CDR2 are SGDLS and YYNGEE. The CDR3 DNA is TGTGCCAGCAGCGGTGGCCAGACCTATGGCTACACCTTC. Translated, it gives CASSGGQTYGYTF.

The gene calls are TRBV20-1 and TRBJ2-5; TRBD1 agrees at 7 bases. Germline V gene data show CDR1 as DFQATT and CDR2 as SNEGSKA (reference sequence). Trimming removed 3 bases from V and 2 bases from J; junction bases left unmatched: 9. The CDR3 contains 15 residues. DNA for the CDR3: TGCAGTGCTAGGCTTCCGAGGGGGCTGCAAGAGACCCAGTACTTC. Translation gives CSARLPRGLQETQYF.

A note on this clonotype: Possible read error: a much larger clone is one base away. The CDR3 spells CASSVEGVSYNEQFF. The CDR3 DNA follows: TGCGCCAGCAGCGTGGAAGGGGTCTCCTACAATGAGCAGTTCTTC. V gene TRBV5-1 combines with J gene TRBJ2-1; possibly TRBD1 for D (5 bases). Trimming removed 4 bases from V and 0 bases from J, with 11 bases in between. CDR3 size: 15 residues. Germline CDR1 reads SGHRS; CDR2 reads YFSETQ.

This clonotype was seen more than once but under ten times. This rearrangement joins TRBV29-1 to TRBJ1-2; 7 bases align to TRBD1. J lost 5 bases, V lost 2 bases, and 2 bases had no gene match. The CDR3 loop spans 12 amino acids. From germline, CDR1 is SQVTM and CDR2 ANQGSEA. This CDR3 reads CSVESGGYGYTF. CDR3 sequence (DNA): TGCAGCGTTGAATCAGGGGGGTATGGCTACACCTTC. The complete variable domain, with remaining parts taken from reference TRBV29-1 and TRBJ1-2, reads SAVISQKPSRDICQRGTSLTIQCQVDSQVTMMFWYRQQPGQSLTLIATANQGSEATYESGFVIDKFPISRPNLTFSTLTVSNMSPEDSSIYLCSVESGGYGYTFGSGTRLTVV.

This clonotype turned up a few times. The chain joins TRBV20-1 to TRBJ2-3; no clear D gene. The CDR3 covers 13 residues. The germline gives CDR1 DFQATT, CDR2 SNEGSKA (reference sequence). With 2 bases removed from V and 3 bases from J, the gap between germline ends came to 9 bases. The CDR3 reads CSARMAATDTQYF. CDR3 sequence (DNA): TGCAGTGCTAGAATGGCAGCTACAGATACGCAGTATTTT.

This clonotype was observed a handful of times. V and J are TRBV6-2 or TRBV6-3 and TRBJ2-5; D not certain. CDR3 length: 12 residues. V was pared by 2 bases and J by 5 bases, with 6 bases between. Germline lookup yields CDR1 MNHEY and CDR2 SVGEGT. CDR3 residues: CASSYIGETQYF. For the CDR3, the DNA is TGTGCCAGCAGTTACATAGGGGAGACCCAGTACTTC.

This rearrangement joins TRBV5-1 to TRBJ2-1, with TRBD2 identical over 9 bases. The CDR3 contains 20 residues. CDR1 and CDR2 from the germline V gene are SGHRS and YFSETQ. Trimming removed 2 bases from V and 2 bases from J; junction bases left unmatched: 17. For the CDR3, the DNA is TGCGCCAGCAGCTTTCCGGTATTGAGCGGGGGGCCCACCACCTACAATGAGCAGTTCTTC. It encodes CASSFPVLSGGPTTYNEQFF.

CDR3 sequence: CASSSIDGYYGYTF. CDR3 nucleotides: TGTGCCAGCAGCTCCATAGACGGATACTATGGCTACACCTTC. This chain links TRBV14 with TRBJ1-2; D is unresolved. V lost 5 bases to trimming and J lost 3 bases, with 13 bases between them. Germline assignment: CDR1 SGHDN and CDR2 FVKESK. The CDR3 is 14 residues long.

V and J are TRBV9 and TRBJ1-1, with D hard to call. CDR3 size: 14 residues. The germline V gene encodes CDR1 SGDLS and CDR2 YYNGEE. V lost 0 bases and J lost 0, with 6 bases in between. CDR3 sequence (DNA): TGTGCCAGCAGCGTAGAGGTCTTGAACACTGAAGCTTTCTTT. Protein sequence: CASSVEVLNTEAFF.

This clonotype was detected a few times. The CDR3 sequence is CSAVPLPRGSQPSYGYTF. The CDR3 DNA sequence: TGCAGTGCTGTGCCTTTGCCAAGGGGGTCCCAGCCGAGCTATGGCTACACCTTC. The rearrangement links TRBV20-1 to TRBJ1-2, with a weak D call TRBD1 (6 bases). Germline V gives CDR1 DFQATT, CDR2 SNEGSKA (reference sequence). V lost 5 bases and J lost 4, with 29 bases in between. The CDR3 extends over 18 amino acids.